This T cell receptor (beta chain) came from a study of T-cell reconstitution after alpha-beta-depleted transplantation in children. This clonotype was seen many times. The CDR3 has 16 residues. Germline lookup yields CDR1 LGHDT and CDR2 YNNKEL (reference sequence). V was pared by 4 bases and J by 7 bases, with 11 bases of the junction left unmatched. Preparation of the TCRbeta library involved a method that used unique molecular identifiers. One entry per CDR3 protein, called by TCRdb with MiXCR from the PCR reads. The sample includes around 87,000 distinct CDR3 sequences, 7% to 9% of them seen just once.

V and J are TRBV3-1 and TRBJ2-2, with 8 bases aligning to TRBD2. This clonotype was sampled from a human donor who donated a stem cell graft to a child with congenital amegakaryocytic thrombocytopenia. The source material was PBMCs from the stem cell graft donor, sampled from the stem cell graft. CDR3 protein: CASSPDLSGSVGELFF. In DNA, the CDR3 is TGTGCCAGCAGCCCCGACTTGAGCGGGAGTGTCGGGGAGCTGTTTTTT. Looking up the rest from reference TRBV3-1 and TRBJ2-2 gives the full variable domain: DTAVSQTPKYLVTQMGNDKSIKCEQNLGHDTMYWYKQDSKKFLKIMFSYNNKELIINETVPNRFSPKSPDKAHLNLHINSLELGDSAVYFCASSPDLSGSVGELFFGEGSRLTVL.